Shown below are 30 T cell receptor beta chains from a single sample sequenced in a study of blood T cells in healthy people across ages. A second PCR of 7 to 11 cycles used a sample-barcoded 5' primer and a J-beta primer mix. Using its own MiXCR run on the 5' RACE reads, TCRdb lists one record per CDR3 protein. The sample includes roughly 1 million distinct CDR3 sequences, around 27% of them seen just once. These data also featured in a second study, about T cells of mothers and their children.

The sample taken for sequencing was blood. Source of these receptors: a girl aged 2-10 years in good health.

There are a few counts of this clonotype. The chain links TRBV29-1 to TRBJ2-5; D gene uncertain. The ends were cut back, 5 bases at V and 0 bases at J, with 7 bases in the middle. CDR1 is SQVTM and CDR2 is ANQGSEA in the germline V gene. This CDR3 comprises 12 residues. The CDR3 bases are TGCAGCGTTACCGGTCACCAAGAGACCCAGTACTTC. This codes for CSVTGHQETQYF. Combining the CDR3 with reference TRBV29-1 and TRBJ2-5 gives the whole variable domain SAVISQKPSRDICQRGTSLTIQCQVDSQVTMMFWYRQQPGQSLTLIATANQGSEATYESGFVIDKFPISRPNLTFSTLTVSNMSPEDSSIYLCSVTGHQETQYFGPGTRLLVL.

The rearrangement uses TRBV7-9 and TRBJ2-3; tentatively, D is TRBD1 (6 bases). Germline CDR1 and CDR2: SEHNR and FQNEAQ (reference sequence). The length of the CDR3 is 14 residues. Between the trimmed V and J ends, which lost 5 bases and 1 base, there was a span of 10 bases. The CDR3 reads CASSGTIGTDTQYF. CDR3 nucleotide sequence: TGTGCCAGCAGCGGGACAATTGGCACAGATACGCAGTATTTT.

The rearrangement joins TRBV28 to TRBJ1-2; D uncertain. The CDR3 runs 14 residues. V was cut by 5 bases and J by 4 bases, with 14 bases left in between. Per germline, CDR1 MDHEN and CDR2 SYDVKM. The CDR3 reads CASSPRTGIYGYTF. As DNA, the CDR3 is TGTGCCAGCAGTCCTCGGACGGGAATCTATGGCTACACCTTC.

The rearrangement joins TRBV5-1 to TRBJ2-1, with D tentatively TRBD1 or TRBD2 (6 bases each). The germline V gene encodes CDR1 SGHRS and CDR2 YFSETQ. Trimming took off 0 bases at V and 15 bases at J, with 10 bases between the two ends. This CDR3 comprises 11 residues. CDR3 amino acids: CASSLGGALFF. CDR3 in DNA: TGCGCCAGCAGCTTGGGGGGGGCCCTGTTCTTC.

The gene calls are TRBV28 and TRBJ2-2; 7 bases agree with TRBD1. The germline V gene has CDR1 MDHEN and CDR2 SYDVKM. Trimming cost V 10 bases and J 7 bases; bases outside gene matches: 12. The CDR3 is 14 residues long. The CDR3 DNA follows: TGTGCCACCCATGACAGGGCGGCCGGCGGGGAGCTGTTTTTT. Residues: CATHDRAAGGELFF.

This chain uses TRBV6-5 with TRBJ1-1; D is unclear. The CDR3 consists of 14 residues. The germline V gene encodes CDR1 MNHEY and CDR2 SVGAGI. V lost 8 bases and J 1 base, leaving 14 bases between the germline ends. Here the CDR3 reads CASWKTRQNTEAFF. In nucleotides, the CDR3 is TGTGCCAGCTGGAAAACTAGACAGAACACTGAAGCTTTCTTT.

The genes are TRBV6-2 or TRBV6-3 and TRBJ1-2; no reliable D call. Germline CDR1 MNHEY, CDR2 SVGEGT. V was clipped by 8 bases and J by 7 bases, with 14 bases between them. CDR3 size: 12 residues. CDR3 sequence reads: CASSWTYPGYTF. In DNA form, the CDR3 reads TGTGCCAGCTCCTGGACTTATCCTGGCTACACCTTC.

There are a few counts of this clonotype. For the CDR3, the DNA is TGTGCCAGCCAGACAACAGCACGAAACTCCTACGAGCAGTACTTC. This translates into CASQTTARNSYEQYF. The genes are TRBV28 and TRBJ2-7; D gene ambiguous. V was trimmed by 8 bases and J by 0 bases, leaving 17 bases between them. The CDR3 has 15 amino acids. Germline V gene sequence: CDR1 MDHEN, CDR2 SYDVKM.

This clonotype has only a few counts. The CDR3 spells CASSPIWENLDTQYF. The CDR3 region has the DNA TGTGCCAGCAGCCCAATTTGGGAGAACCTAGATACGCAGTATTTT. The J gene is TRBJ2-3, the V gene TRBV28, with D tentatively TRBD2 (5 bases). Trimming cost V 6 bases and J 5 bases, with 18 bases left between them. This CDR3 comprises 15 residues. CDR1 MDHEN and CDR2 SYDVKM come from the germline V gene. Full variable domain (missing parts from reference TRBV28 and TRBJ2-3): DVKVTQSSRYLVKRTGEKVFLECVQDMDHENMFWYRQDPGLGLRLIYFSYDVKMKEKGDIPEGYSVSREKKERFSLILESASTNQTSMYLCASSPIWENLDTQYFGPGTRLTVL.

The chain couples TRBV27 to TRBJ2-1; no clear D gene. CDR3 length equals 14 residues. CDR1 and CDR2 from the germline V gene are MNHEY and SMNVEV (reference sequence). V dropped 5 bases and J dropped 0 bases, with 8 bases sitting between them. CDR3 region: CASSTESSYNEQFF. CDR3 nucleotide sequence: TGTGCCAGCAGTACAGAGAGCTCCTACAATGAGCAGTTCTTC.

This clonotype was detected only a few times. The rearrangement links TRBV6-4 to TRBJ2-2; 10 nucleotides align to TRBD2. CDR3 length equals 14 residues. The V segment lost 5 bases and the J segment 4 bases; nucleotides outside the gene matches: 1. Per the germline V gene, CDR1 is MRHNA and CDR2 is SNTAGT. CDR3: CASSSGGATGELFF. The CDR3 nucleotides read TGTGCCAGCAGTAGCGGGGGGGCCACCGGGGAGCTGTTTTTT.

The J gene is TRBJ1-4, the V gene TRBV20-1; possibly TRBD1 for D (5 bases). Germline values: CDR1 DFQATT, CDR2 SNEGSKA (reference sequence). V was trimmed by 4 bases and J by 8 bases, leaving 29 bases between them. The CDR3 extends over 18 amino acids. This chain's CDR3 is CSAKKPTGRVKGPEKLFF. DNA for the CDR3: TGCAGTGCTAAAAAACCCACCGGGAGGGTCAAGGGACCAGAAAAACTGTTTTTT.

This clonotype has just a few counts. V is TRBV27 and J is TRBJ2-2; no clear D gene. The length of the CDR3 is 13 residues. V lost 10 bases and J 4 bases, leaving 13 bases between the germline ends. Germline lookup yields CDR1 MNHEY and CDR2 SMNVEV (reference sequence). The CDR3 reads CATQTRRTGELFF. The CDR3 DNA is TGTGCCACCCAGACACGACGCACCGGGGAGCTGTTTTTT.

The CDR3 coding sequence is TGTGCCAGCAGCGTAGCTCCGGAGGTGAACTACGAGCAGTACTTC. Its translation: CASSVAPEVNYEQYF. This sequence joins TRBV9 and TRBJ2-7, with a tentative D call TRBD2 (5 bases). Trimming left V 0 bases short and J 3 bases short, with 13 bases between. The CDR3 totals 15 residues. CDR1 SGDLS and CDR2 YYNGEE come from the germline V gene. Full variable domain (missing parts from reference TRBV9 and TRBJ2-7): DSGVTQTPKHLITATGQRVTLRCSPRSGDLSVYWYQQSLDQGLQFLIQYYNGEERAKGNILERFSAQQFPDLHSELNLSSLELGDSALYFCASSVAPEVNYEQYFGPGTRLTVT.

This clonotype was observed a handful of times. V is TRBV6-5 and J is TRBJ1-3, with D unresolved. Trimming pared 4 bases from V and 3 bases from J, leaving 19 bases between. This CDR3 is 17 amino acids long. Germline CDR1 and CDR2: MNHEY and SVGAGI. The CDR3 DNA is TGTGCCAGCAGTTTAACCGCTGGGGAGCTCGGTGGAAACACCATATATTTT. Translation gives CASSLTAGELGGNTIYF.

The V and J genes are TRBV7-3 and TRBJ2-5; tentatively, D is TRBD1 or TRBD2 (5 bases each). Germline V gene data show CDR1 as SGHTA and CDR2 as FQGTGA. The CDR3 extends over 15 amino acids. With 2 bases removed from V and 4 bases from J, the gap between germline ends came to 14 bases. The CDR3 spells CASSLRGGPLETQYF. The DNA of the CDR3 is TGTGCCAGCAGCTTACGGGGCGGCCCCCTAGAGACCCAGTACTTC.

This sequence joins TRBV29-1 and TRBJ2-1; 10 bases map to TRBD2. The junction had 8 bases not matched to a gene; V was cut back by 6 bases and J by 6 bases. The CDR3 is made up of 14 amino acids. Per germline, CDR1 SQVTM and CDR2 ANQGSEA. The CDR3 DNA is TGCAGCGTATTCCTAGCGGGGGAGATCAATGAGCAGTTCTTC. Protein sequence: CSVFLAGEINEQFF.

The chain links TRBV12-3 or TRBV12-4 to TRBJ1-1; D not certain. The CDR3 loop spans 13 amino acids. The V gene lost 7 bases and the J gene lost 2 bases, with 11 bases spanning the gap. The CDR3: CASMWEVNTEAFF. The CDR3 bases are TGTGCCAGCATGTGGGAAGTTAACACTGAAGCTTTCTTT.

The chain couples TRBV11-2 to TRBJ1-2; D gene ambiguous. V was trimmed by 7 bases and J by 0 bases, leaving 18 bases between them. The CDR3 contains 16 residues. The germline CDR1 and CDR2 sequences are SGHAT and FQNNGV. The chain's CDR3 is CASNELFGEANYGYTF. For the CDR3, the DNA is TGTGCCAGCAACGAGTTGTTCGGAGAAGCTAACTATGGCTACACCTTC.

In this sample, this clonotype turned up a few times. CDR3 DNA: TGCAGTGCTACAGGTGGGCAGAACACTGAAGCTTTCTTT. Translated: CSATGGQNTEAFF. This chain uses TRBV20-1 with TRBJ1-1; D not certain. CDR3 length equals 13 residues. Germline CDR1 is DFQATT and CDR2 is SNEGSKA (reference sequence). Trimming shortened V by 4 bases and J by 1 base, and 10 bases separated the two germline ends.

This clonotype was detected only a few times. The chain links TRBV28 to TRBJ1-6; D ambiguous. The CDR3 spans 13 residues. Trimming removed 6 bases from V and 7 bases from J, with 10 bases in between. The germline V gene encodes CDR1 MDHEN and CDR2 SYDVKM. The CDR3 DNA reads TGTGCCAGCAGCTCGTCCCTAAATTCACCCCTCCACTTT. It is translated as CASSSSLNSPLHF.

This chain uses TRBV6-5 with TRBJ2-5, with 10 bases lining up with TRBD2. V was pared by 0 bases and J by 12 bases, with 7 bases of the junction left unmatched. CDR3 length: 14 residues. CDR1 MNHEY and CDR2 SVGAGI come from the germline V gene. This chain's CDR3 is CASSYSLAGVGEYF. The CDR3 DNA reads TGTGCCAGCAGTTACTCTCTAGCGGGGGTGGGAGAGTACTTC.

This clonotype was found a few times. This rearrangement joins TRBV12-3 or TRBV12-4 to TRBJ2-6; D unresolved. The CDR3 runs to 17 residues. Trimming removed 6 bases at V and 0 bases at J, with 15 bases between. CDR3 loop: CASSQRTESSGANVLTF. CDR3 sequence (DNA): TGTGCCAGCAGCCAGAGGACGGAAAGCTCTGGGGCCAACGTCCTGACTTTC.

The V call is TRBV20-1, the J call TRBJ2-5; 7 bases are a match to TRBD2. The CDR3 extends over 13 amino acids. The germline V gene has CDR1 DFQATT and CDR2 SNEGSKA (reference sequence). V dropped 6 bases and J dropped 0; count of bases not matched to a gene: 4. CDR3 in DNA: TGCAGTGCGCCGGGACTAAACCAAGAGACCCAGTACTTC. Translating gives CSAPGLNQETQYF.

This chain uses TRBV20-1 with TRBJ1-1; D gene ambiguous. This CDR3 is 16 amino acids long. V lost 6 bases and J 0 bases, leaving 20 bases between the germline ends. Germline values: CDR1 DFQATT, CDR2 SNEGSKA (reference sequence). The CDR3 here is CSAKPRERALNTEAFF. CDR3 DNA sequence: TGCAGTGCCAAACCGCGGGAGCGGGCCCTGAACACTGAAGCTTTCTTT.

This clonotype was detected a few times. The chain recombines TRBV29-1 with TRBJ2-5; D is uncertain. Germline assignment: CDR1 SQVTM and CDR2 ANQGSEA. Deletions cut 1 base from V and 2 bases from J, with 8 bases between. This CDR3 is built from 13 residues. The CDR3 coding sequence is TGCAGCGTTGAAGGGCTGGAGCAAGAGACCCAGTACTTC. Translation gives CSVEGLEQETQYF. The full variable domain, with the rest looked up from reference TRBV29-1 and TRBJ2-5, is SAVISQKPSRDICQRGTSLTIQCQVDSQVTMMFWYRQQPGQSLTLIATANQGSEATYESGFVIDKFPISRPNLTFSTLTVSNMSPEDSSIYLCSVEGLEQETQYFGPGTRLLVL.

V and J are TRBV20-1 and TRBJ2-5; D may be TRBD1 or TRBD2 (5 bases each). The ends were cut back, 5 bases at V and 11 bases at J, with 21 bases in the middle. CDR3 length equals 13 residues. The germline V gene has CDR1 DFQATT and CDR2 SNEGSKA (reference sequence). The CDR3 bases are TGCAGTGCTGGGACCTCCACATCCTACGGGCAGTACTTC. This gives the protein CSAGTSTSYGQYF.

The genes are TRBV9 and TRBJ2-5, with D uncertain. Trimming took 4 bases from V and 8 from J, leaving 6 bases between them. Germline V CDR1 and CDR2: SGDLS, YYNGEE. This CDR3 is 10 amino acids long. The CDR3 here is CASSQLTQYF. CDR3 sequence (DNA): TGTGCCAGCAGCCAGCTCACCCAGTACTTC.

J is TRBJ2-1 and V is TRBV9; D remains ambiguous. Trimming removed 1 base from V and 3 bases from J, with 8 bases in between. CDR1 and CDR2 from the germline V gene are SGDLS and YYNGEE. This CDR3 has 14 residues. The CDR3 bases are TGTGCCAGCAGCGTAACGGATGGCTACAATGAGCAGTTCTTC. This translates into CASSVTDGYNEQFF. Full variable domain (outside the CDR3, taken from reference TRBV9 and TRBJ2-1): DSGVTQTPKHLITATGQRVTLRCSPRSGDLSVYWYQQSLDQGLQFLIQYYNGEERAKGNILERFSAQQFPDLHSELNLSSLELGDSALYFCASSVTDGYNEQFFGPGTRLTVL.

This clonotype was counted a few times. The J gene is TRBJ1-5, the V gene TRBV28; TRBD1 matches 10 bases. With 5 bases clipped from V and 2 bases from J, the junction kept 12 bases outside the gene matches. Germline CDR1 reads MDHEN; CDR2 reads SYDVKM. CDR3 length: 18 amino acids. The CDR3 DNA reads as TGTGCCAGCAGTCCTCCGGGACAGGGGAGGCCGGGCAATCAGCCCCAGCATTTT. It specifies CASSPPGQGRPGNQPQHF.